What follows are 27 T cell receptor beta chains derived from one specimen sequenced in a study of T cells in Graves' hyperthyroidism and ophthalmopathy. RNA transcripts yielded amplified TCR beta CDR3 regions. HTBI primers were employed in a first-round RT-PCR of the TCR CDR3. TCRdb re-called the multiplex PCR reads through MiXCR, storing one row per CDR3 protein. This sample has over 500,000 distinct CDR3 sequences, with roughly 16% found just once. The sequenced sample consisted of blood. These receptors all stem from a woman in her 30s with Graves' ophthalmopathy.

This clonotype was seen many times. This chain uses TRBV30 with TRBJ2-1; perhaps TRBD2 as D (6 bases). In germline, CDR1 is GTSNPN, CDR2 SVGIG (reference sequence). The CDR3 spans 12 residues. Between the trimmed V and J ends, which lost 1 base and 9 bases, there was a span of 10 bases. The CDR3 spells CAWSAGVAEQFF. CDR3 in DNA: TGTGCCTGGAGTGCGGGAGTGGCTGAGCAGTTCTTC.

This clonotype was seen at least ten times. The chain combines TRBV30 with TRBJ2-7; D not certain. Germline V CDR1 and CDR2: GTSNPN, SVGIG (reference sequence). The CDR3 contains 11 residues. V gave up 2 bases and J gave up 3 bases, with 5 bases separating them. CDR3 in DNA: TGTGCCTGGAGTACGGGCTACGAGCAGTACTTC. Protein sequence: CAWSTGYEQYF.

This clonotype has at least ten counts. This chain uses TRBV27 with TRBJ2-7; TRBD2 aligns across 7 bases. V dropped 3 bases and J dropped 3; count of bases not matched to a gene: 2. The CDR3 length is 13 residues. Germline loops: CDR1 MNHEY, CDR2 SMNVEV (reference sequence). CDR3 coding DNA: TGTGCCAGCAGTTTCGGGGGGAGCTACGAGCAGTACTTC. It codes for CASSFGGSYEQYF.

This clonotype has at least ten counts. The chain recombines TRBV6-5 with TRBJ1-2; 7 positions match TRBD1. Per germline, CDR1 MNHEY and CDR2 SVGAGI. This CDR3 contains 15 residues. J lost 6 bases, V lost 2 bases, and 9 bases had no gene match. The CDR3 region has the DNA TGTGCCAGCAGTTACATGGGACAGCGTTTTGATGGCTACACCTTC. Its protein product is CASSYMGQRFDGYTF.

This clonotype was found many times. The CDR3 DNA follows: TGTGCCAGCAGCAGGACTAGCGGCACAGATACGCAGTATTTT. Residues: CASSRTSGTDTQYF. The chain is built from TRBV7-2 and TRBJ2-3, with 9 nucleotides matching TRBD2. This CDR3 spans 14 amino acids. Germline values: CDR1 SGHTA, CDR2 FQGNSA. V dropped 5 bases and J dropped 1; count of bases not matched to a gene: 1.

The chain uses TRBV5-6 and TRBJ1-2; 10 bases agree with TRBD1. Germline V gene lookup returns CDR1 SGHDT and CDR2 YYEEEE. The trim removed 1 base at V and 0 bases at J, leaving 3 bases unmatched. The CDR3 totals 16 residues. CDR3 coding DNA: TGTGCCAGCAGCTTGTGGGGACAGGGGACTAACTATGGCTACACCTTC. Its translation is CASSLWGQGTNYGYTF.

This clonotype was counted between two and nine times. This chain links TRBV7-9 with TRBJ2-7, with D possibly TRBD2 on 6 matching bases. The CDR3 is 14 amino acids. Germline loops: CDR1 SEHNR, CDR2 FQNEAQ (reference sequence). V was cut by 8 bases and J by 2 bases, with 16 bases left in between. The CDR3 protein is CASRKIGGTYEQYF. The DNA of the CDR3 is TGTGCCAGCCGCAAGATCGGGGGAACCTACGAGCAGTACTTC.

This clonotype was recorded many times. The chain is built from TRBV3-1 and TRBJ2-1, with 13 bases lining up with TRBD2. Germline loops: CDR1 LGHDT, CDR2 YNNKEL (reference sequence). The J segment lost 0 bases and the V segment lost 1 base, leaving 6 bases of the junction unmatched. This CDR3 region has 19 residues. CDR3 nucleotides: TGTGCCAGCAGCCAAGGAACTAGCGGGAGGGTAAGCTCCTACAATGAGCAGTTCTTC. Translation: CASSQGTSGRVSSYNEQFF.

Written as DNA, the CDR3 is TGTGCCAGCAGCTTGGGGGCCAGGGGCAGGGGGCCCCATCAGCCCCAGCATTTT. This encodes CASSLGARGRGPHQPQHF. The chain recombines TRBV5-5 with TRBJ1-5; 8 bases map to TRBD1. CDR1 is SGHKS and CDR2 is YYEKEE in the germline V gene (reference sequence). V trimming: 0 bases; J trimming: 5 bases; junction bases outside the gene matches: 13. The CDR3 is 18 residues long. Full variable domain (missing parts from reference TRBV5-5 and TRBJ1-5): DAGVTQSPTHLIKTRGQQVTLRCSPISGHKSVSWYQQVLGQGPQFIFQYYEKEERGRGNFPDRFSARQFPNYSSELNVNALLLGDSALYLCASSLGARGRGPHQPQHFGDGTRLSIL.

This clonotype was counted ten times or more. This chain uses TRBV30 with TRBJ1-6; D is undetermined. The CDR3 has 12 residues. CDR1 is GTSNPN and CDR2 is SVGIG in the germline V gene (reference sequence). Trimming shortened V by 2 bases and J by 5 bases, and 4 bases separated the two germline ends. The chain's CDR3 is CAWSTNNSPLHF. The DNA for the CDR3 is TGTGCCTGGAGTACTAATAATTCACCCCTCCACTTT.

The chain is built from TRBV24-1 and TRBJ2-1, with 10 bases fitting TRBD2. V gave up 4 bases and J gave up 7 bases; unmatched junction bases: 6. Germline values: CDR1 KGHDR, CDR2 SFDVKD. The length of the CDR3 is 15 residues. The CDR3 here is CATSDPGLAENEQFF. The DNA of the CDR3 is TGTGCCACCAGTGACCCCGGACTAGCGGAGAATGAGCAGTTCTTC.

This clonotype occurred many times. The V call is TRBV20-1, the J call TRBJ2-1, with TRBD2 matching 9 bases. The CDR3 is made up of 14 amino acids. Trimming cost V 5 bases and J 4 bases; bases outside gene matches: 6. The V gene's germline CDR1 is DFQATT and CDR2 SNEGSKA (reference sequence). The CDR3 loop is CSAVRTSAYNEQFF. In nucleotides, the CDR3 is TGCAGTGCTGTTCGGACTAGCGCTTACAATGAGCAGTTCTTC.

This clonotype has just a few counts. The chain links TRBV6-1 to TRBJ1-2; 10 positions match TRBD1. Germline assignment: CDR1 MNHNS and CDR2 SASEGT. The CDR3 runs 17 residues. Trimming cost V 5 bases and J 4 bases; bases outside gene matches: 13. CDR3 residues: CASSPPTPGTGAYGYTF. Here the CDR3 DNA reads TGTGCCAGCAGTCCACCAACACCCGGGACAGGGGCCTATGGCTACACCTTC.

This clonotype was recorded at least ten times. The chain is built from TRBV28 and TRBJ2-7, with D uncertain. The germline V and J ends were trimmed by 9 bases and 0 bases, with 18 bases remaining between them. This CDR3 contains 15 residues. Germline CDR1 and CDR2: MDHEN and SYDVKM. The CDR3 nucleotides are TGTGCCAGTGCAGAGGAAGCCCCAAGCTCCTACGAGCAGTACTTC. Amino acid sequence: CASAEEAPSSYEQYF.

Remarks on this clonotype: A clone one base away is much larger, so this may be a read error. As the CDR3 is not closed by the conserved phenylalanine or tryptophan, this likely results from a read error. The chain couples TRBV7-3 to TRBJ2-1, with 12 bases fitting TRBD2. J lost 8 bases, V lost 5 bases, and 7 bases had no gene match. The CDR3 runs to 15 residues. Germline V gene lookup returns CDR1 SGHTA and CDR2 FQGTGA. Written as DNA, the CDR3 is TGTGCCAGCAGCCCCGGGACTAGCGGGTTGGATGAGCAGTTCCTC. Translated, it gives CASSPGTSGLDEQFL.

The rearrangement links TRBV5-1 to TRBJ1-1; 10 bases agree with TRBD1. This CDR3 is built from 14 residues. V was pared by 4 bases and J by 10 bases, with 10 bases of the junction left unmatched. Looked up from germline, CDR1 is SGHRS and CDR2 is YFSETQ. The CDR3 sequence is CASSLTDRGRGAFF. The CDR3 DNA sequence: TGCGCCAGCAGCCTGACAGACAGGGGGCGCGGAGCTTTCTTT.

As DNA, the CDR3 is TGTGCCAGCAGTTTACTTGGACAGGGGAGGTCGCGGGAGCAGTACTTC. It encodes CASSLLGQGRSREQYF. The chain links TRBV6-5 to TRBJ2-7; 9 nucleotides match TRBD1. The germline V gene encodes CDR1 MNHEY and CDR2 SVGAGI. This CDR3 comprises 16 residues. Trimming at V came to 4 bases and at J to 7 bases, leaving 14 bases not matched to a gene.

This sequence joins TRBV29-1 and TRBJ2-2, with D hard to call. The CDR3 runs 14 residues. With 2 bases removed from V and 2 bases from J, the gap between germline ends came to 9 bases. Germline V gives CDR1 SQVTM, CDR2 ANQGSEA. The CDR3 spells CSVESPQNTGELFF. The CDR3, as DNA: TGCAGCGTTGAATCTCCCCAAAACACCGGGGAGCTGTTTTTT.

The gene calls are TRBV10-3 and TRBJ2-7, with D tentatively TRBD1 (5 bases). The CDR3 is made up of 12 amino acids. Deletions cut 8 bases from V and 2 bases from J, with 10 bases between. Germline V gene sequence: CDR1 ENHRY, CDR2 SYGVKD. The CDR3 reads CAIAGSTYEQYF. CDR3 DNA: TGTGCCATCGCAGGGTCAACCTACGAGCAGTACTTC.

The gene calls are TRBV6-1 and TRBJ2-1; 8 nucleotides match TRBD1. The CDR3 runs 14 residues. The germline V gene encodes CDR1 MNHNS and CDR2 SASEGT. The J segment lost 3 bases and the V segment lost 6 bases, leaving 4 bases of the junction unmatched. Here the CDR3 DNA reads TGTGCCAGCAGCGACAGGGGATACTACAATGAGCAGTTCTTC. As protein: CASSDRGYYNEQFF.

The gene calls are TRBV12-3 or TRBV12-4 and TRBJ2-7; 8 bases align to TRBD1. The CDR3 sequence is 14 residues long. With V trimmed by 6 bases and J by 2 bases, 6 bases remained unmatched. In nucleotides, the CDR3 is TGTGCCAGCAGGAGGACAGGGACCACCTACGAGCAGTACTTC. Translated, it gives CASRRTGTTYEQYF.

This chain joins TRBV19 and TRBJ2-3; 7 nucleotides match TRBD2. V lost 5 bases to trimming and J lost 4 bases; unmatched junction nucleotides: 6. Germline CDR1 reads LNHDA; CDR2 reads SQIVND (reference sequence). The CDR3 covers 14 residues. The chain's CDR3 is CASSGEGRADTQYF. CDR3 bases: TGTGCCAGTAGTGGGGAGGGCCGTGCAGATACGCAGTATTTT. Filled out from reference TRBV19 and TRBJ2-3, the complete variable domain reads DGGITQSPKYLFRKEGQNVTLSCEQNLNHDAMYWYRQDPGQGLRLIYYSQIVNDFQKGDIAEGYSVSREKKESFPLTVTSAQKNPTAFYLCASSGEGRADTQYFGPGTRLTVL.

This clonotype has just a few counts. For the CDR3, the DNA is TGTGCCAGCGATAGGGGCGGGCCGGCTTACGAGCAGTACTTC. Translating it yields CASDRGGPAYEQYF. The chain carries TRBV6-2 or TRBV6-3 and TRBJ2-7, with D perhaps matching TRBD1 or TRBD2 (5 bases each). Trimming shortened V by 8 bases and J by 4 bases, and 18 bases separated the two germline ends. The CDR3 sequence is 14 residues long. The germline V gene encodes CDR1 MNHEY and CDR2 SVGEGT.

This clonotype turned up a few times. The chain joins TRBV20-1 to TRBJ1-2; no definite D call. The CDR3 covers 14 residues. CDR1 and CDR2 (germline): DFQATT, SNEGSKA (reference sequence). V was shortened by 1 base and J by 3 bases, with 12 bases between the two germline ends. CDR3 coding DNA: TGCAGTGCTAGAGCGAGGGTTGGAGACTATGGCTACACCTTC. It specifies CSARARVGDYGYTF.

The chain employs TRBV3-1 and TRBJ2-7; 7 bases are shared with TRBD2. The CDR3 has 21 residues. With 1 base clipped from V and 7 bases from J, the junction kept 28 bases outside the gene matches. From germline, CDR1 is LGHDT and CDR2 YNNKEL (reference sequence). The CDR3 here is CASSQGGGSPGARDYLGEQYF. CDR3 nucleotide sequence: TGTGCCAGCAGCCAAGGTGGTGGGAGCCCTGGTGCGCGGGACTACCTCGGGGAGCAGTACTTC.

This clonotype was observed many times. The V and J genes are TRBV7-2 and TRBJ2-5; D remains ambiguous. Germline V lookup: CDR1 SGHTA, CDR2 FQGNSA. Between the trimmed V and J ends, which lost 7 bases and 5 bases, there was a span of 20 bases. This CDR3 has 15 residues. CDR3 region: CASTTGRSSRETQYF. The CDR3 region has the DNA TGTGCCAGCACCACCGGTAGGAGCTCTCGGGAGACCCAGTACTTC. The variable domain in full, with the rest retrieved from reference TRBV7-2 and TRBJ2-5, is GAGVSQSPSNKVTEKGKDVELRCDPISGHTALYWYRQSLGQGLEFLIYFQGNSAPDKSGLPSDRFSAERTGGSVSTLTIQRTQQEDSAVYLCASTTGRSSRETQYFGPGTRLLVL.

This clonotype occurred many times. This chain joins TRBV2 and TRBJ1-4; 7 nucleotides agree with TRBD1. The CDR3 length is 14 residues. Germline V gives CDR1 SNHLY, CDR2 FYNNEI. The junction had 4 bases not matched to a gene; V was cut back by 7 bases and J by 2 bases. CDR3 sequence: CASKEGATNEKLFF. DNA for the CDR3: TGTGCCAGCAAGGAGGGGGCGACTAATGAAAAACTGTTTTTT. The full variable domain, in which reference TRBV2 and TRBJ1-4 provide the parts outside the CDR3, is EPEVTQTPSHQVTQMGQEVILRCVPISNHLYFYWYRQILGQKVEFLVSFYNNEISEKSEIFDDQFSVERPDGSNFTLKIRSTKLEDSAMYFCASKEGATNEKLFFGSGTQLSVL.